These 11 T cell receptor delta chains originate from one sample sequenced in a study of γδ T cells in repeated Plasmodium falciparum infection. Vgamma9/Vdelta2+ and Vdelta2-negative gammadelta T cells were flow-sorted from PBMC for bulk sequencing. TCRdb re-called clones from the multiplex PCR reads using CATT. The data show 75,000 to 95,000 delta-chain clones, with over 0.75% seen just once and 9% to 10% held by the top ten. The sample comprised gamma-delta T cells from blood. All receptors derive from a pool of human donors (malaria-infected and uninfected, not separated).

A note on this clone: The protein TCRdb gives is from a much larger clone and does not agree with this DNA's translation at residue 8, likely a read error; the protein shown here comes from the DNA. The V call is TRDV1, the J call TRDJ1; D is possibly TRDD3 (5 bases). The J gene, missing from TCRdb, was assigned here through DNA to germline matching. This CDR3 has 19 amino acids. With 1 base removed from V and 0 bases from J, the gap between germline ends came to 21 bases. Germline CDR1 reads TSWWSYY; CDR2 reads QGS. In DNA, the CDR3 is TGTGCTCTTGGGGAACGGTTCCCGGCGACGGGGACCCACACCGATAAACTCATCTTT. Protein: CALGERFPATGTHTDKLIF.

Only a few counts were recorded for this clone. TCRdb's protein, taken from a much larger clone, differs from this DNA's translation at residue 3, likely owing to a read error; the protein displayed comes from the DNA. The chain is built from TRDV2 and TRDJ1; D may be TRDD3 (6 bases). The germline V gene has CDR1 GEAIGNYY and CDR2 EKD. The CDR3 is made up of 15 amino acids. CDR3 region: CARDAMGADTDKLIF. The CDR3 nucleotides are TGTGCCCGTGACGCCATGGGGGCCGACACCGATAAACTCATCTTT.

This clone was recorded a few times. TCRdb shows a much larger clone's protein in place of this DNA's translation, and the two differ at residue 13, likely through a read error; the protein shown is translated from the DNA. The CDR3 sequence is CACDARTGGYADADKLIF. The DNA for the CDR3 is TGTGCCTGTGACGCCCGTACTGGGGGATACGCGGATGCCGATAAACTCATCTTT. This sequence joins TRDV2 and TRDJ1, with 13 bases fitting TRDD3. The J gene was not available in TCRdb and was assigned here by matching the DNA to germline segments. The germline V gene has CDR1 GEAIGNYY and CDR2 EKD. With 3 bases clipped from V and 3 bases from J, the junction kept 12 bases outside the gene matches. The CDR3 has 18 residues.

Comment on this clone: This DNA's translation differs at residue 12 from TCRdb's protein, which comes from a much larger clone; a read error is likely, and the protein shown is translated from the DNA. The gene calls are TRDV2 and TRDJ1, with a weak D call TRDD3 (5 bases). The J gene, not given by TCRdb, was assigned here from a germline match of the nucleotide sequence. In germline, CDR1 is GEAIGNYY, CDR2 EKD. The CDR3 spans 16 residues. DNA for the CDR3: TGTGCCTGTGACACCCTCTCCCCGGGGGGCACCAATAAACTCATCTTT. It specifies CACDTLSPGGTNKLIF.

This clone showed up just a few times. A far larger clone is only one base removed, so a read error is likely. Other nucleotide sequences from this sample produce the same CDR3. CDR3 in amino acids: CALGDPCHLPTPWGILGESLIF. Written as DNA, the CDR3 is TGTGCTCTTGGGGACCCCTGCCACCTTCCTACCCCATGGGGGATATTAGGGGAGTCGCTCATCTTT. The V gene is TRDV1, but the J gene lacks a call; the D call in the table, TRDD3, was not verified against the DNA. The CDR3 has 22 residues. CDR1 is TSWWSYY and CDR2 is QGS in the germline V gene.

This clone was detected many times. For this DNA, TCRdb reports the protein of a much larger clone, which diverges at residue 5, most likely from a read error; the protein presented here is translated directly from the DNA. This chain joins TRDV2 and TRDJ1; possible D gene TRDD3, 5 bases. Since TCRdb gives no J gene, matching the DNA to germline was used here to assign it. The germline gives CDR1 GEAIGNYY, CDR2 EKD. The CDR3 is 15 residues long. Trimming cost V 1 base and J 3 bases, with 14 bases left between them. Here the CDR3 DNA reads TGTGCCTGTGACACGCGGGGGCATGGGTCCGATAAACTCATCTTT. Encoded protein: CACDTRGHGSDKLIF.

Worth noting for this clone: A far larger clone is one nucleotide away, so this likely arose from a read error. Other DNA sequences of this sample code for an identical CDR3. The J gene is TRDJ1, the V gene TRDV1; 9 bases map to TRDD3. The J gene was not available in TCRdb and was assigned here by matching the DNA to germline segments. From germline, CDR1 is TSWWSYY and CDR2 QGS. The CDR3 length is 17 residues. V gave up 7 bases and J gave up 7 bases; unmatched junction bases: 19. CDR3 sequence (DNA): TGTGCTCTTGTCCCCAGCCTGGGGGATGAGGAGCTCTCTAAACTCATCTTT. Amino acid sequence: CALVPSLGDEELSKLIF.

Regarding this clone: A read error likely explains why the TCRdb protein, taken from a much larger clone, differs from this DNA's translation at residue 7; the protein shown is translated from the DNA. The chain combines TRDV2 with TRDJ1; 11 bases line up with TRDD3. Looked up from germline, CDR1 is GEAIGNYY and CDR2 is EKD. This CDR3 region has 19 residues. The trim removed 0 bases at V and 0 bases at J, leaving 11 bases unmatched. The CDR3 DNA reads TGTGCCTGTGACACCGGAGTTGCCTGGGGGATACCGTACACCGATAAACTCATCTTT. It codes for CACDTGVAWGIPYTDKLIF.

This clone is termed medium-sized. The same CDR3 is also encoded by other DNA sequences in this sample. The rearrangement joins TRDV1 to TRDJ1, with 8 bases matching TRDD3. V shed 0 bases and J 0 bases; nucleotides not matched to a gene: 12. Germline-derived CDR1 and CDR2 are TSWWSYY and QGS. The CDR3 sequence is 19 residues long. CDR3 protein: CALGELSYQGDSYTDKLIF. For the CDR3, the DNA is TGTGCTCTTGGGGAACTATCCTACCAGGGGGATAGCTACACCGATAAACTCATCTTT.

For this clone: This DNA's translation differs at residues 5 and 14 from TCRdb's protein, which comes from a much larger clone; a read error is likely, and the protein shown is translated from the DNA. V gene TRDV1 combines with J gene TRDJ1; D unclear. Germline CDR1 and CDR2: TSWWSYY and QGS. The CDR3 extends over 16 amino acids. The chain's CDR3 is CALGGPLTGYTDKPIF. CDR3 coding DNA: TGTGCTCTTGGGGGCCCATTAACCGGGTACACCGATAAACCCATCTTT.

This clone has only a few counts. The protein in TCRdb stems from a much larger clone and differs at residue 7 from this DNA's translation, likely a read error; here the protein is translated from the DNA. The chain recombines TRDV1 with TRDJ1; 10 nucleotides match TRDD3. TCRdb records no J gene; here it was assigned by comparing the DNA to germline. The V and J ends lost 2 bases and 1 base, in that order; junction bases with no gene match: 4. The germline CDR1 and CDR2 sequences are TSWWSYY and QGS. The CDR3 runs to 16 residues. CDR3 coding DNA: TGTGCTCTTGGGGAAGAGGGGGATACGTGCACCGATAAACTCATCTTT. It encodes CALGEEGDTCTDKLIF.